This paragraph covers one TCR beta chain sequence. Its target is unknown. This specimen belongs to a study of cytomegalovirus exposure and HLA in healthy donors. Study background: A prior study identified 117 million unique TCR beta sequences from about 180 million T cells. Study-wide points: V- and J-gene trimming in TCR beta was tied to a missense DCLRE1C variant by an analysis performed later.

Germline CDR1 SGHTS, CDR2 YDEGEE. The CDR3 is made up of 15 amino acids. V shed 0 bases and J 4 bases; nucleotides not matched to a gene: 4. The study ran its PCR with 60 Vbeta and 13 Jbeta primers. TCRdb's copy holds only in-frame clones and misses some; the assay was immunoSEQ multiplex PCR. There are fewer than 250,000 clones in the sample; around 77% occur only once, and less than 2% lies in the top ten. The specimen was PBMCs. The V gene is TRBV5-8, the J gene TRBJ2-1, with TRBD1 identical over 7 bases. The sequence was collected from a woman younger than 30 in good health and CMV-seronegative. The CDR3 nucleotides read TGTGCCAGCAGCTTGGGGACAGGCCTATACAATGAGCAGTTCTTC. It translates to CASSLGTGLYNEQFF.